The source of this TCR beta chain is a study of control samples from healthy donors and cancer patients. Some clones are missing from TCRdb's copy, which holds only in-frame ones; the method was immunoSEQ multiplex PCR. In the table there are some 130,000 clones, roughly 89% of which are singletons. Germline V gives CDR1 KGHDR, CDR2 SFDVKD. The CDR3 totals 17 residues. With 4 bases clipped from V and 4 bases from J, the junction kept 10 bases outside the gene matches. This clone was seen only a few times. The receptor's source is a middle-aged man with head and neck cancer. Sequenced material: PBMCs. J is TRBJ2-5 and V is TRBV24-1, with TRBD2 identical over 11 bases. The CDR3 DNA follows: TGTGCCACCAGTGAGCCAGGTCTAGCGGGAGGCGGAGAGACCCAGTACTTC. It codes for CATSEPGLAGGGETQYF.